This is a list of T cell receptor beta chains from one sample in a study of shared clonotypes between healthy human individuals. Assay: immunoSEQ multiplex PCR; the TCRdb copy retains only in-frame clones and omits some. The sample shows hundreds of thousands of clones, around 72% of them seen only once. Material: memory CD4+ T cells sorted from blood. Receptors originate from a woman younger than 45 in good health. Both conserved end residues are part of each CDR3. D genes are given only for firm matches. Some rows mark clone size as missing; the rest say once, few, many or name a class of expanded clone.

v_call,d_call,clone_size,j_call,cdr3_nt,cdr3_aa
TRBV5-4,TRBD1,.,TRBJ2-5,TGTGCCAGCAGCCTGGGACAGGGGGAGACCCAGTACTTC,CASSLGQGETQYF
TRBV7-8,.,.,TRBJ2-7,TGTGCCAGCAGCCCACCCTCGCAGGGATTTCTCCACGAGCAGTACTTC,CASSPPSQGFLHEQYF
TRBV2,TRBD1,.,TRBJ2-2,TGTGCCAGCACGGGACAGGGTGTAACCGGGGAGCTGTTTTTT,CASTGQGVTGELFF
TRBV7-2,.,.,TRBJ2-1,TGTGCCAGCAGCTCAATGGTGGCCGGGGTTGGGCAGTTCTTC,CASSSMVAGVGQFF
TRBV5-4,.,once,TRBJ2-5,TGTGCCAGCAGCTTGCAGGAGGGGGAGACCCAGTACTTC,CASSLQEGETQYF
TRBV6-1,.,.,TRBJ2-7,TGTGCCAGCAGAGGTAATCCGGGGCCCTACGAGCAGTACTTC,CASRGNPGPYEQYF
TRBV19,.,.,TRBJ2-5,TGTGCCAGTAAGGTATTGGGAACTGGAGAGACCCAGTACTTC,CASKVLGTGETQYF
TRBV11-1,.,.,TRBJ1-3,TGTGCCAGCAGCCCAGGGGAGGTCTCTGGAAACACCATATATTTT,CASSPGEVSGNTIYF
TRBV6-1,TRBD1,many,TRBJ1-2,TGTGCCAGCAGTGACGCGACAGGGGGCGATTCCAGCTACACCTTC,CASSDATGGDSSYTF
TRBV6-1,TRBD2,.,TRBJ2-7,TGTGCCAGCAGTACTACTAGCGGACTGAGAAACGAGCAGTACTTC,CASSTTSGLRNEQYF
TRBV19,TRBD1,.,TRBJ1-5,TGTGCCAGTAGTATTTGGCAGGGGGGCAATCAGCCCCAGCATTTT,CASSIWQGGNQPQHF
TRBV5-1,.,.,TRBJ1-2,TGCGCCAGCAGCGAGACAGGCCCCTATGGCTACACCTTC,CASSETGPYGYTF